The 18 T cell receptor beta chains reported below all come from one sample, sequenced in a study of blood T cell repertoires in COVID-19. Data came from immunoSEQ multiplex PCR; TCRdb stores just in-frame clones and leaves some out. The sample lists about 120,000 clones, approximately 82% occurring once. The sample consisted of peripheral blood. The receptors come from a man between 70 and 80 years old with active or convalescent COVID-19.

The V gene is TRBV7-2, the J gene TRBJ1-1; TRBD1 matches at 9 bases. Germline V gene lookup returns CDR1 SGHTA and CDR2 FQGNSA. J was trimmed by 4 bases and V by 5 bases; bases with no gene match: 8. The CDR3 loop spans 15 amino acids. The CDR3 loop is CASSLRTGVPTEAFF. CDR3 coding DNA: TGTGCCAGCAGCCTCAGGACAGGGGTACCCACTGAAGCTTTCTTT.

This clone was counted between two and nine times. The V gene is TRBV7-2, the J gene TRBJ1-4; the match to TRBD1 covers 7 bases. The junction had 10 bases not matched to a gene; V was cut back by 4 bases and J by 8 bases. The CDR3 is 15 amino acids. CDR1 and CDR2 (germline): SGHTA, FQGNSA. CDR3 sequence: CASSSDRVRGEKLFF. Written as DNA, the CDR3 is TGTGCCAGCAGCTCTGACAGGGTTAGAGGAGAAAAACTGTTTTTT.

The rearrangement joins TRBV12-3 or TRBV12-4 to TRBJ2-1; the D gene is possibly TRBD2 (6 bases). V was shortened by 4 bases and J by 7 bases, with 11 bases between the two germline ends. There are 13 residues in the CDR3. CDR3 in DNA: TGTGCCAGCAGTTCCGGGACTTATAATGAGCAGTTCTTC. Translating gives CASSSGTYNEQFF.

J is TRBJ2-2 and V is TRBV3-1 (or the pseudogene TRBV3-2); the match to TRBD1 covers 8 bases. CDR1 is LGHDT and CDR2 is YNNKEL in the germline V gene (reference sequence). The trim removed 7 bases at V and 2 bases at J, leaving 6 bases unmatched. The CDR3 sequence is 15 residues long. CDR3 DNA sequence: TGTGCCAGCAAGCCAGGGACAGGTAACACCGGGGAGCTGTTTTTT. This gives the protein CASKPGTGNTGELFF.

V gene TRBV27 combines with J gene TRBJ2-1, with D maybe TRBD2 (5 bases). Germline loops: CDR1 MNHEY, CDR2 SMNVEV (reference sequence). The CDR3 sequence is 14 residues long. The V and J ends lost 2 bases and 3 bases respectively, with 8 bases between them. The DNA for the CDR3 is TGTGCCAGCAGTTTAGTGGGAGACTACAATGAGCAGTTCTTC. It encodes CASSLVGDYNEQFF.

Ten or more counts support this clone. The CDR3 DNA reads as TGTGCCACCAGCAGAGATCTCTCCAGGGGCACGGAAGCTTTCTTT. Translation: CATSRDLSRGTEAFF. The chain joins TRBV15 to TRBJ1-1, with D possibly matching TRBD1 (6 bases). There are 15 residues in the CDR3. Germline V gene sequence: CDR1 LNHNV, CDR2 YYDKDF (reference sequence). V shed 0 bases and J shed 8 bases, with 16 bases lying between them. Full variable domain (outside the CDR3, taken from reference TRBV15 and TRBJ1-1): DAMVIQNPRYQVTQFGKPVTLSCSQTLNHNVMYWYQQKSSQAPKLLFHYYDKDFNNEADTPDNFQSRRPNTSFCFLDIRSPGLGDTAMYLCATSRDLSRGTEAFFGQGTRLTVV.

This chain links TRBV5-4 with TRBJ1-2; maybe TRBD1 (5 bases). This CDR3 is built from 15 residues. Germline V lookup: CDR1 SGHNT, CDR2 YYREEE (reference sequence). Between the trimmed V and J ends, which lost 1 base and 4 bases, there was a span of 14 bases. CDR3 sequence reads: CASSLWSGSVYGYTF. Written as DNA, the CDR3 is TGTGCCAGCAGCTTGTGGTCAGGGTCCGTCTATGGCTACACCTTC.

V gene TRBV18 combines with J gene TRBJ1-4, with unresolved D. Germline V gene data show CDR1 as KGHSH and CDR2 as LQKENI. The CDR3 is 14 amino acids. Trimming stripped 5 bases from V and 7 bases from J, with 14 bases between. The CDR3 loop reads CASSAQTAGEKLFF. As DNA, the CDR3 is TGTGCCAGCTCAGCTCAGACGGCGGGTGAAAAACTGTTTTTT.

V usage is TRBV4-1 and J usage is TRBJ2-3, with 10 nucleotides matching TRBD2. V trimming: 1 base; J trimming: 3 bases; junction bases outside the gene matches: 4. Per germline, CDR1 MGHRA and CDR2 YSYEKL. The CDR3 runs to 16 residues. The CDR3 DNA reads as TGCGCCAGCAGCCAAGCCAGCGGGAGGGGAACAGATACGCAGTATTTT. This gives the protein CASSQASGRGTDTQYF.

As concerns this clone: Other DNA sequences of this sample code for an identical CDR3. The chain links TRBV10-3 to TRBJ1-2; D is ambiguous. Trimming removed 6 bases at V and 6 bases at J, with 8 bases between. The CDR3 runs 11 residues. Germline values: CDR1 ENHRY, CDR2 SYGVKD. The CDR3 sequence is CAIRRDDGYTF. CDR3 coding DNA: TGTGCCATCAGGAGAGATGATGGCTACACCTTC.

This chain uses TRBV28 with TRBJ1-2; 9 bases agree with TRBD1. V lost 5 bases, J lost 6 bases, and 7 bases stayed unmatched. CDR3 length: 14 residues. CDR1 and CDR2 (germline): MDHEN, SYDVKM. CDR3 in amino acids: CASSAGTGRDGYTF. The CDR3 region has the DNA TGTGCCAGCAGTGCTGGGACAGGGAGGGATGGCTACACCTTC.

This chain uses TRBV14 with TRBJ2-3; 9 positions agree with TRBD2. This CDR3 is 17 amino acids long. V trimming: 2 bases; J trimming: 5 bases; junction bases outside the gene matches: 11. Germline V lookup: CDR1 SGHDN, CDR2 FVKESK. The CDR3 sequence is CASSQQRPSGEKDTQYF. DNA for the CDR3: TGTGCCAGCAGCCAACAACGGCCTAGCGGGGAAAAAGATACGCAGTATTTT. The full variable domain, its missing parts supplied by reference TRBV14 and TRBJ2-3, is EAGVTQFPSHSVIEKGQTVTLRCDPISGHDNLYWYRRVMGKEIKFLLHFVKESKQDESGMPNNRFLAERTGGTYSTLKVQPAELEDSGVYFCASSQQRPSGEKDTQYFGPGTRLTVL.

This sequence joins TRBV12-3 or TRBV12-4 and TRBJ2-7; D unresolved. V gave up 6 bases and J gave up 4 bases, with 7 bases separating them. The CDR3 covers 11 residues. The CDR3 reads CASRNFYEQYF. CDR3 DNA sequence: TGTGCCAGCAGGAACTTTTACGAGCAGTACTTC.

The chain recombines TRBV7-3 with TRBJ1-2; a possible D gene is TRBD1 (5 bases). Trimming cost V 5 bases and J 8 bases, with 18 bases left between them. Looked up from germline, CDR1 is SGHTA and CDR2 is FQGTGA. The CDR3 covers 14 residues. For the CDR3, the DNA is TGTGCCAGCAGCCAAACGGCCGGGGCGGGAGGCTACACCTTC. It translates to CASSQTAGAGGYTF.

CDR3 nucleotide sequence: TGTGCCAGCAGTTTATTACAGGGTAATTCACCCCTCCACTTT. This gives the protein CASSLLQGNSPLHF. The rearrangement links TRBV28 to TRBJ1-6, with a possible D match to TRBD1 (6 bases). Germline values: CDR1 MDHEN, CDR2 SYDVKM. This CDR3 is 14 amino acids long. V lost 1 base, J lost 6 bases, and 7 bases lay in between.

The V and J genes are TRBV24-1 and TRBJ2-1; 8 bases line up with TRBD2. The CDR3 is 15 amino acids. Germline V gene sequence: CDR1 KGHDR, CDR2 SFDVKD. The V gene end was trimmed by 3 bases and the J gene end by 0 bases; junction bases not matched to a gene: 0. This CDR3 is CATSDGTSSYNEQFF. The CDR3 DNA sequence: TGTGCCACCAGTGATGGGACTAGCTCCTACAATGAGCAGTTCTTC.

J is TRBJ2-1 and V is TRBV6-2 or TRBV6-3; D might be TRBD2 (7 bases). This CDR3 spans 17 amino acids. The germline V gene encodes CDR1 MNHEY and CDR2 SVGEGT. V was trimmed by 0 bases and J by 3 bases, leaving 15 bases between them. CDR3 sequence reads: CASSYSPPGGVYNEQFF. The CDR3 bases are TGTGCCAGCAGTTACTCCCCTCCGGGGGGCGTCTACAATGAGCAGTTCTTC.

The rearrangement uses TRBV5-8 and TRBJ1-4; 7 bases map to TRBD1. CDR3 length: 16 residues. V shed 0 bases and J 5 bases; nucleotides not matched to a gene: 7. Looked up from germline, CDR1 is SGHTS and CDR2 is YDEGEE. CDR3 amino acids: CASSLGTGDNNEKLFF. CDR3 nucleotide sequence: TGTGCCAGCAGCTTGGGAACAGGGGATAACAATGAAAAACTGTTTTTT.